One sample yielded the 5 T cell receptor beta chains listed below, sequenced in a study of cytomegalovirus exposure and HLA in healthy donors. The study ran its PCR with 60 Vbeta and 13 Jbeta primers. Method: immunoSEQ multiplex PCR; TCRdb's copy keeps in-frame clones and lacks some. The repertoire holds about 160,000 clones, with nearly 80% as singletons. The source material was PBMCs. Receptors originate from a middle-aged woman in good health and CMV-seronegative.

The rearrangement links TRBV25-1 to TRBJ2-2; 7 bases match TRBD2. There are 14 residues in the CDR3. V lost 8 bases, J lost 5 bases, and 8 bases stayed unmatched. Per germline, CDR1 MGHDK and CDR2 SYGVNS. The DNA of the CDR3 is TGTGCCAGCCTGGGGGGAGCGGGAACCGGGGAGCTGTTTTTT. This codes for CASLGGAGTGELFF. Complete variable domain (other parts from reference TRBV25-1 and TRBJ2-2): EADIYQTPRYLVIGTGKKITLECSQTMGHDKMYWYQQDPGMELHLIHYSYGVNSTEKGDLSSESTVSRIRTEHFPLTLESARPSHTSQYLCASLGGAGTGELFFGEGSRLTVL.

J is TRBJ1-1 and V is TRBV11-3; no definite D call. There are 13 residues in the CDR3. Germline-derived CDR1 and CDR2 are SGHNT and YENEEA. The V gene lost 1 base and the J gene lost 4 bases, with 7 bases spanning the gap. Here the CDR3 reads CASSLVPRTEAFF. The CDR3 coding sequence is TGTGCCAGCAGCTTAGTCCCCCGCACTGAAGCTTTCTTT.

V usage is TRBV19 and J usage is TRBJ2-1, with 9 bases matching TRBD2. The CDR3 totals 17 residues. Trimming removed 5 bases from V and 4 bases from J; junction bases left unmatched: 12. In germline, CDR1 is LNHDA, CDR2 SQIVND (reference sequence). The CDR3 here is CASSHPSKAGGYNEQFF. Written as DNA, the CDR3 is TGTGCCAGTAGTCACCCCTCCAAAGCGGGGGGATACAATGAGCAGTTCTTC.

The chain employs TRBV5-1 and TRBJ2-3; tentatively, D is TRBD2 (6 bases). V was clipped by 2 bases and J by 0 bases, with 10 bases between them. Germline CDR1 SGHRS, CDR2 YFSETQ. This CDR3 comprises 15 residues. This chain's CDR3 is CASSFAGYSTDTQYF. CDR3 nucleotide sequence: TGCGCCAGCAGCTTCGCGGGGTACAGCACAGATACGCAGTATTTT.

The gene calls are TRBV7-9 and TRBJ1-2, with D perhaps matching TRBD1 (6 bases). The CDR3 covers 12 residues. V lost 5 bases, J lost 13 bases, and 17 bases lay in between. Germline CDR1 SEHNR, CDR2 FQNEAQ (reference sequence). The DNA of the CDR3 is TGTGCCAGCAGCGATCGACAGGTCTTCCGCACCTTC. Its translation: CASSDRQVFRTF. Looking up the rest from reference TRBV7-9 and TRBJ1-2 gives the full variable domain: DTGVSQNPRHKITKRGQNVTFRCDPISEHNRLYWYRQTLGQGPEFLTYFQNEAQLEKSRLLSDRFSAERPKGSFSTLEIQRTEQGDSAMYLCASSDRQVFRTFGSGTRLTVV.